This is a list of T cell receptor beta chains from one sample in a study of OX40 agonist ivuxolimab in advanced cancers. Using immunoSEQ multiplex PCR, the repertoire was profiled, and TCRdb retains in-frame clones only, with some absent. The sample contains 28,000 or so clones, more than 85% of which appear only once. Material: CD4+ or CD8+ T cells sorted from blood, obtained in a trial of the OX40 agonist ivuxolimab. The receptors originated from an adult with an advanced solid tumor such as melanoma, head and neck, liver or kidney cancer. CDR3s leave out the opening cysteine and the closing phenylalanine or tryptophan. Fields, in order: V gene, J gene, CDR3 protein.

>TRBV27|TRBJ2-3
ASLAGDTQY
>TRBV28|TRBJ2-7
ASTKLYSFYEQY
>TRBV7-3|TRBJ2-2
ASSLFAGTGELF
>TRBV19|TRBJ1-4
ASQGTGGVRWEKLF
>TRBV2|TRBJ1-1
ASRGNTEAF
>TRBV7-2|TRBJ2-1
ASSLEGDYNEQF
>TRBV30|TRBJ1-1
ARCQPGPEGTEAF
>TRBV7-4|TRBJ2-1
ASSPSGGSLF
>TRBV28|TRBJ2-7
ASSSPGGGSSYEQY
>TRBV2|TRBJ2-3
ASRNPPGLAGVDHGN
>TRBV27|TRBJ1-2
ASSFGRSYGYT
>TRBV28|TRBJ2-3
ASSLWPTGRGTDTQY
>TRBV6-6|TRBJ1-1
ASSGLGVELNTEAF
>TRBV4-1|TRBJ2-7
ASSPLGSGGIGEQY
>TRBV5-6|TRBJ1-2
ASSLSPGGGYYGYT
>TRBV6-6|TRBJ2-7
ASSYNGGTYEQY
>TRBV2|TRBJ2-2
ASSPRTSLHTGELF
>TRBV6-4|TRBJ2-3
ASSNWTSGGADTQY
>TRBV4-3|TRBJ1-3
ASRPGASGNTIY
>TRBV10-3|TRBJ2-5
AISESMAERQETQY
>TRBV12-5|TRBJ2-6
ASGLGGLHSGANVLT
>TRBV28|TRBJ2-1
ASSWSQEQF
>TRBV6-4|TRBJ2-5
ASSPTGASSETQY
>TRBV6-5|TRBJ1-5
ASSYTSQRPQH
>TRBV2|TRBJ1-6
ASSGLRNSPLH
>TRBV7-7|NA
ASSQRDRPYEQY
>TRBV4-1|TRBJ2-5
ASRGRGERAQY
>TRBV7-9|TRBJ2-2
ASSFSGTTGELF
>TRBV7-9|TRBJ1-1
ASREYGGNTEAF
>TRBV19|TRBJ1-4
ASSAVGGLNEKLF
>TRBV6-4|TRBJ2-1
ASSDGRNEQF
>TRBV29-1|TRBJ1-5
SAVGGQGNQPQH
>TRBV2|TRBJ2-1
ASRNPGAALYNEQF
>TRBV9|TRBJ2-1
ASSSSGGSYNEQF